Following are 21 T cell receptor beta chains from one sample sequenced in a study of T cells expressing NK-cell markers. From its re-call of the 5' RACE reads, TCRdb lists each CDR3 protein once, without DNA. The sample table sets out 350,000 to 450,000 distinct CDR3 sequences. Sequencing was performed on blood T cells: a sorted CD56 or NKG2C T cell subset, CD4+ or CD8+ T cells, or bulk PBMC T cells (not recorded which). All receptors come from a man between 18 and 69 years old in good health.

The chain has TRBV24-1 and TRBJ2-5; the TCRdb call, TRBD2, lacks DNA for checking. The CDR3 spans 15 residues. Germline CDR1 is KGHDR and CDR2 is SFDVKD. Here the CDR3 reads CATSDPHRGRETQYF.

The chain employs TRBV12-3 or TRBV12-4 and TRBJ2-3; TCRdb reports TRBD2, a call that lacks DNA to check it against. CDR3 size: 17 residues. CDR3 in amino acids: CASSFPGLAGPSDTQYF.

V usage is TRBV10-3 and J usage is TRBJ2-7; TCRdb's D call, TRBD2, is unchecked because there is no DNA. This CDR3 contains 12 residues. Per the germline V gene, CDR1 is ENHRY and CDR2 is SYGVKD. The CDR3 sequence: CAIRGSGGFEYF.

The chain is built from TRBV20-1 and TRBJ2-5; TCRdb outputs TRBD2, but without DNA this stays unchecked. CDR3 size: 16 residues. The germline V gene has CDR1 DFQATT and CDR2 SNEGSKA (reference sequence). The CDR3 loop is CSARQGLAGGQETQYF.

This sequence joins TRBV24-1 and TRBJ2-3; TCRdb's D call, TRBD1, is unchecked because there is no DNA. Germline CDR1 KGHDR, CDR2 SFDVKD. CDR3 length: 18 amino acids. The CDR3 here is CATSDSGVGRASTDTQYF.

This chain uses TRBV5-6 with TRBJ1-2; without DNA, the TCRdb call of TRBD1 cannot be checked. In germline, CDR1 is SGHDT, CDR2 YYEEEE. CDR3 length: 16 residues. CDR3 region: CASMLFRDRDTYGYTF.

This rearrangement joins TRBV5-1 to TRBJ2-7; without DNA, the TCRdb call of TRBD1 cannot be checked. CDR1 SGHRS and CDR2 YFSETQ come from the germline V gene. The CDR3 runs 16 residues. CDR3 amino acids: CASSGAQGAILYEQYF.

CDR3 region: CASSLSGFAYEQYF. The chain combines TRBV27 with TRBJ2-7. CDR1 MNHEY and CDR2 SMNVEV come from the germline V gene (reference sequence). This CDR3 contains 14 residues.

V and J are TRBV6-1 and TRBJ2-3; no DNA is available, so the TRBD1 call from TCRdb remains unchecked. Germline assignment: CDR1 MNHNS and CDR2 SASEGT. The CDR3 consists of 13 residues. The CDR3 sequence: CASSLRVGGTQYF.

The rearrangement links TRBV12-3 or TRBV12-4 to TRBJ1-1; absent DNA, TCRdb's TRBD1 call cannot be checked. This CDR3 spans 19 amino acids. The CDR3 is CASSFDIPPSDRRNTEAFF.

V gene TRBV5-1 combines with J gene TRBJ2-6; the D gene TCRdb calls, TRBD1, cannot be checked with no DNA. The CDR3 spans 17 residues. Germline assignment: CDR1 SGHRS and CDR2 YFSETQ. The CDR3 loop is CASSLRPGSTGANVLTF. Full variable domain (outside the CDR3, taken from reference TRBV5-1 and TRBJ2-6): KAGVTQTPRYLIKTRGQQVTLSCSPISGHRSVSWYQQTPGQGLQFLFEYFSETQRNKGNFPGRFSGRQFSNSRSEMNVSTLELGDSALYLCASSLRPGSTGANVLTFGAGSRLTVL.

The V gene is TRBV24-1, the J gene TRBJ2-2; TCRdb proposes TRBD2, but this gene call is untestable without DNA. The CDR3 extends over 13 amino acids. Per the germline V gene, CDR1 is KGHDR and CDR2 is SFDVKD. This chain's CDR3 is CATKSPSTGELFF.

V is TRBV24-1 and J is TRBJ2-2; TCRdb proposes TRBD1, but this gene call is untestable without DNA. CDR3 size: 16 residues. Germline lookup yields CDR1 KGHDR and CDR2 SFDVKD. CDR3 protein: CATSDPWTGGPGELFF.

This chain connects TRBV5-1 to TRBJ2-1. Germline CDR1 SGHRS, CDR2 YFSETQ. This CDR3 has 15 amino acids. The CDR3 here is CASSEGQAAGDEQFF.

The V gene is TRBV2, the J gene TRBJ2-1; TCRdb names TRBD2, which stays unverified in the absence of DNA. The CDR3 length is 14 residues. CDR1 is SNHLY, CDR2 FYNNEI, per germline. CDR3 residues: CASKIALAAGEQFF.

This chain links TRBV6-1 with TRBJ1-5; TCRdb proposes TRBD1, but this gene call is untestable without DNA. The CDR3 totals 16 residues. From germline, CDR1 is MNHNS and CDR2 SASEGT. This chain's CDR3 is CASSGTGGIRNQPQHF.

The V call is TRBV5-1, the J call TRBJ1-6; no DNA is available, so the TRBD1 call from TCRdb remains unchecked. Germline values: CDR1 SGHRS, CDR2 YFSETQ. This CDR3 is built from 15 residues. The CDR3 reads CASSPGQGYGSPLHF. The full variable domain, completed using reference TRBV5-1 and TRBJ1-6, is KAGVTQTPRYLIKTRGQQVTLSCSPISGHRSVSWYQQTPGQGLQFLFEYFSETQRNKGNFPGRFSGRQFSNSRSEMNVSTLELGDSALYLCASSPGQGYGSPLHFGNGTRLTVT.

The rearrangement uses TRBV6-4 and TRBJ2-1; absent DNA, TCRdb's TRBD1 call cannot be checked. There are 15 residues in the CDR3. CDR1 and CDR2 (germline): MRHNA, SNTAGT. The CDR3 protein is CASSDRGGGRDEQFF.

The rearrangement uses TRBV7-2 and TRBJ2-5; lacking DNA, the TRBD2 call made by TCRdb goes unchecked. The CDR3 runs 14 residues. CDR1 and CDR2 from the germline V gene are SGHTA and FQGNSA. CDR3 region: CASSSDYRGETQYF.

Here the CDR3 reads CASGTGNTGELFF. The gene calls are TRBV5-1 and TRBJ2-2; absent DNA, TCRdb's TRBD1 call cannot be checked. Germline-derived CDR1 and CDR2 are SGHRS and YFSETQ. This CDR3 contains 13 residues.

The CDR3 region is CATSEGVPDRGFRTDTQYF. This chain uses TRBV24-1 with TRBJ2-3; the D call from TCRdb, TRBD1, cannot be confirmed without DNA. This CDR3 contains 19 residues. The germline gives CDR1 KGHDR, CDR2 SFDVKD.